This TCR beta chain derives from a study of shared T cell receptors in the human thymus (dated by TCRdb to about 2021). Regarding the complete study: The study examined how self-reactive, shared T-cell receptor alpha chains are generated in the human thymus.

Its CDR3 holds 15 amino acids, cysteine through phenylalanine. The read is trimmed to its CDR3 DNA, 45 bases read in frame from base 1. Trimmed from V: 7 bases; trimmed from J: 9 bases; junction bases lacking a gene match: 13. Sequences MNHEY (CDR1) and SMNVEV (CDR2) are obtained from the germline V gene (reference sequence). Libraries were built with the immunoSEQ multiplex PCR assay. TCRdb obtained this table from immuneACCESS and retained in-frame rearrangements with V and J assigned. These tables miss some clones; where compared with another copy, unresolved V genes account for less than half of the shortfall, and the remainder is unexplained. In all, the sample holds around 340,000 clones, and 95% of those were seen once. The ten largest clones capture 0.015% to 0.02% of the sample. With regard to this clone: Its antigen is still unknown. There are no base qualities to consult, and no much larger clone falls within one base.

The sequence joins TRBV27 to TRBJ1-5; the central 9 bases match TRBD1. The sequencing sample was made of thymocytes. The source of this sequence is a human donor. The CDR3 has the sequence CASTRNRGPQRPQHF. The DNA reads as follows: TGTGCCAGCACCCGGAACAGGGGGCCTCAACGGCCCCAGCATTTT.